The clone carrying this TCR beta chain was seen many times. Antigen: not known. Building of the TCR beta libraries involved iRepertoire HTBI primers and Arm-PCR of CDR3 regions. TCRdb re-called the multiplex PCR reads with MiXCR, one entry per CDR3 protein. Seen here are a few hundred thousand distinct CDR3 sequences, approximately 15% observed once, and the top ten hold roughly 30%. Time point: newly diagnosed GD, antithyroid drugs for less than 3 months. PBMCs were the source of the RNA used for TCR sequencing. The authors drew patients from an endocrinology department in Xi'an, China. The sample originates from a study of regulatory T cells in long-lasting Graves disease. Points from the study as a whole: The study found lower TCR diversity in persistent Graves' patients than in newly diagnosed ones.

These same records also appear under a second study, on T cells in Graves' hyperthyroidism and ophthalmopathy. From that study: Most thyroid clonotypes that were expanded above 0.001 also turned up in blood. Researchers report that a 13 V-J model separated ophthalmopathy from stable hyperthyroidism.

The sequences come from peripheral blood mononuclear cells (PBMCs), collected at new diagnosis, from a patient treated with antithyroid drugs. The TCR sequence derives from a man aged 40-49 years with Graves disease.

The CDR3 spells CASSFSTVYEQYF. Here the CDR3 DNA reads TGTGCCAGCAGTTTTAGCACCGTTTACGAGCAGTACTTC. J is TRBJ2-7 and V is TRBV12-3 or TRBV12-4; D gene ambiguous. The germline V and J ends were trimmed by 3 bases and 4 bases, with 10 bases remaining between them. The CDR3 has 13 residues.